The present T cell receptor (beta chain) was sequenced within a study of early T cells in non-severe SARS-CoV-2 infection. Turning to the study itself: The chains were unpaired, and the sequenced material was bulk RNA from unsorted whole blood.

Germline CDR1 and CDR2: DFQATT and SNEGSKA (reference sequence). The ends were cut back, 4 bases at V and 5 bases at J, with 18 bases in the middle. The CDR3 is 15 amino acids. Each CDR3 protein is one row after TCRdb ran MiXCR on the 5' RACE reads. Of tens of thousands of distinct CDR3 sequences listed, 11% were seen once; the top ten hold approximately 12%. Only a few counts were recorded for this clonotype. The input for sequencing was whole blood, taken at baseline. This receptor was obtained from an adult who was a healthcare worker with PCR-confirmed SARS-CoV-2 infection or an uninfected control (not recorded which). The chain carries TRBV20-1 and TRBJ2-1; the D gene is possibly TRBD1 (6 bases). CDR3 sequence reads: CSAIPAGAYDNEQFF. CDR3 in DNA: TGCAGTGCTATACCGGCAGGGGCGTATGACAATGAGCAGTTCTTC.